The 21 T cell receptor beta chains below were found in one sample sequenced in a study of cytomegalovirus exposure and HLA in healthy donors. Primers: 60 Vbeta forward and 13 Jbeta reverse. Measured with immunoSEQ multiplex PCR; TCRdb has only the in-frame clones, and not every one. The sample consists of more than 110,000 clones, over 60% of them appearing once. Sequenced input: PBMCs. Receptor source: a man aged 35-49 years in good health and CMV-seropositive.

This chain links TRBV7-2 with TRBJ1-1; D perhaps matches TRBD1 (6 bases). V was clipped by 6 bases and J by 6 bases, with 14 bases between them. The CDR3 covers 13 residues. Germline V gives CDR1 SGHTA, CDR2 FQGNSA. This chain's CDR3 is CASSPGGASEAFF. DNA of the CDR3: TGTGCCAGCAGTCCGGGGGGGGCTTCTGAAGCTTTCTTT.

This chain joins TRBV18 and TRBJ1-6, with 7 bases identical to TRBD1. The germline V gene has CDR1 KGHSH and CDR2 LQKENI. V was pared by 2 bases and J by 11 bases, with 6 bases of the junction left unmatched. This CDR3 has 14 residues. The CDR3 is CASSPTTGQAPLHF. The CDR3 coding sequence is TGTGCCAGCTCACCAACGACAGGGCAAGCACCCCTCCACTTT.

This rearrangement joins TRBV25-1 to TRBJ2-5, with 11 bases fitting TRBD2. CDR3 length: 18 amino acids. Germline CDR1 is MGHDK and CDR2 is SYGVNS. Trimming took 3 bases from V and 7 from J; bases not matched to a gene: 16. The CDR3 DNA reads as TGTGCCAGCAGTGATAGGACTAGCGGGTTAGGGGGTTCTTGGACCCAGTACTTC. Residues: CASSDRTSGLGGSWTQYF.

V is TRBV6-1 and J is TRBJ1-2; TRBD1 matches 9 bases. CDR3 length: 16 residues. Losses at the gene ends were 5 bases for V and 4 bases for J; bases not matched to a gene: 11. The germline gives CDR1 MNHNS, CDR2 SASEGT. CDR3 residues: CASSKERTGASYGYTF. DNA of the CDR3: TGTGCCAGCAGTAAAGAACGGACAGGGGCAAGCTATGGCTACACCTTC.

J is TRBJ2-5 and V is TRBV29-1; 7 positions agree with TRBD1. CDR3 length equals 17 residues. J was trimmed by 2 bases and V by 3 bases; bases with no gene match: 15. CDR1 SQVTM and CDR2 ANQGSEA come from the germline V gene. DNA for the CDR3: TGCAGCGTTGATGGAGGACAGGCTAGGGCCGTTCAAGAGACCCAGTACTTC. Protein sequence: CSVDGGQARAVQETQYF.

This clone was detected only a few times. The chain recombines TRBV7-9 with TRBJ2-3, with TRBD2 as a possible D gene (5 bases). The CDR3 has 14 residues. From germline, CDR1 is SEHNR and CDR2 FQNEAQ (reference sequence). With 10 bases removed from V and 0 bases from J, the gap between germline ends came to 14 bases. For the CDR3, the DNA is TGTGCCACCACAGTACGGACTAGCACAGATACGCAGTATTTT. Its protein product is CATTVRTSTDTQYF.

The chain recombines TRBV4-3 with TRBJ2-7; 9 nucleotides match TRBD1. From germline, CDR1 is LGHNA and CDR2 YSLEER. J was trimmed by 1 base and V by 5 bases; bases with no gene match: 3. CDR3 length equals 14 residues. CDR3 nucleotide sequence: TGCGCCAGCAGCATGGACAGGGGTTCCTACGAGCAGTACTTC. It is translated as CASSMDRGSYEQYF.

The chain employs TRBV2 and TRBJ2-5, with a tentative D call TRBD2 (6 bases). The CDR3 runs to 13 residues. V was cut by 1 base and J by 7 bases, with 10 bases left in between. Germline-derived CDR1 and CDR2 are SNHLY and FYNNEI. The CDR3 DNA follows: TGTGCCAGCAGTGAAGATTTAGCGGCGACCCAGTACTTC. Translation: CASSEDLAATQYF.

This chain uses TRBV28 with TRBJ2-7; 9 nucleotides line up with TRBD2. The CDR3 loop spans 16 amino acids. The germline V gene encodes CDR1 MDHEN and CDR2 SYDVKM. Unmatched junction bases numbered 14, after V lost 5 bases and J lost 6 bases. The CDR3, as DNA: TGTGCCAGCAGTGCTTACGGGCGGGAGGGCCGGGGCGAGCAGTACTTC. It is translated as CASSAYGREGRGEQYF.

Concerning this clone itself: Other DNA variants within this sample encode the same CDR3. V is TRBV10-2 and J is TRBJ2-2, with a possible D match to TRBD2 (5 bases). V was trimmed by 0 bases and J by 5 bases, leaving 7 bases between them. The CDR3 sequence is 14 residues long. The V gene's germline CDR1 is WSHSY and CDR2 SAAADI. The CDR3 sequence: CASSESGGTGELFF. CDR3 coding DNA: TGCGCCAGCAGTGAGTCCGGAGGTACCGGGGAGCTGTTTTTT.

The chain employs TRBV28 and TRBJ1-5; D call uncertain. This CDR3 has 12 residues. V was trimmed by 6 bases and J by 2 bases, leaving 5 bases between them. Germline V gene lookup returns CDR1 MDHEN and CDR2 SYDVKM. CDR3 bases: TGTGCCAGCAGCGGGGGCAATCAGCCCCAGCATTTT. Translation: CASSGGNQPQHF.

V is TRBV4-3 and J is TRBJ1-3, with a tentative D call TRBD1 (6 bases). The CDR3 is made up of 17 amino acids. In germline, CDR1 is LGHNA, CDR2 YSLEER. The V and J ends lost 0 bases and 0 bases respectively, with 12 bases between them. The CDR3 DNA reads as TGCGCCAGCAGCCAAGATACAGGGCCCTACTCTGGAAACACCATATATTTT. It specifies CASSQDTGPYSGNTIYF.

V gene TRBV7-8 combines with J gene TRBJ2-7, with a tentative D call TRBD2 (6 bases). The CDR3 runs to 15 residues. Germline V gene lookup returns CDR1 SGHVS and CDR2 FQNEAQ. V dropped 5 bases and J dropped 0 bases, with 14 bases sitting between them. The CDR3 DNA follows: TGTGCCAGCAGCCCGGACGTGGGGGGCTCCTACGAGCAGTACTTC. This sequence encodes CASSPDVGGSYEQYF. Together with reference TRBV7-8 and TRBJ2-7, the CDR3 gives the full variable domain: GAGVSQSPRYKVAKRGQDVALRCDPISGHVSLFWYQQALGQGPEFLTYFQNEAQLDKSGLPSDRFFAERPEGSVSTLKIQRTQQEDSAVYLCASSPDVGGSYEQYFGPGTRLTVT.

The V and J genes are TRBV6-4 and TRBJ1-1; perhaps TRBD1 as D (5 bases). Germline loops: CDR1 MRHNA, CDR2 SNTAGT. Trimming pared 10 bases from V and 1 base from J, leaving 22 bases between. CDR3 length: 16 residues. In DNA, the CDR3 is TGTGCCAAAGTTACAGGAGACGAAAAGGGGAACACTGAAGCTTTCTTT. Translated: CAKVTGDEKGNTEAFF.

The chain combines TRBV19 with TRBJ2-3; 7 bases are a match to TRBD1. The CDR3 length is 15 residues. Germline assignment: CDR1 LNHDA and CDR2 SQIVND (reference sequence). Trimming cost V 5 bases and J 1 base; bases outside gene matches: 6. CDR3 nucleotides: TGTGCCAGTAGTTACAGGGGAGAAGGCACAGATACGCAGTATTTT. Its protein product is CASSYRGEGTDTQYF.

The CDR3 loop reads CASSLTGWETQYF. The CDR3 bases are TGTGCCAGCAGCTTGACAGGGTGGGAGACCCAGTACTTC. The chain links TRBV5-4 to TRBJ2-5; perhaps TRBD1 as D (6 bases). The CDR3 consists of 13 residues. Germline V lookup: CDR1 SGHNT, CDR2 YYREEE (reference sequence). V was cut by 1 base and J by 5 bases, with 9 bases left in between.

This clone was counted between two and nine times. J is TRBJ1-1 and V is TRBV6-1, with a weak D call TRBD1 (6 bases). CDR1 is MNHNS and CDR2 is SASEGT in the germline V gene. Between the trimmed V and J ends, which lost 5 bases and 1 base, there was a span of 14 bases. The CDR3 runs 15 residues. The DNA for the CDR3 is TGTGCCAGCAGTAAGTACAGGGAGAGGAACACTGAAGCTTTCTTT. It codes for CASSKYRERNTEAFF.

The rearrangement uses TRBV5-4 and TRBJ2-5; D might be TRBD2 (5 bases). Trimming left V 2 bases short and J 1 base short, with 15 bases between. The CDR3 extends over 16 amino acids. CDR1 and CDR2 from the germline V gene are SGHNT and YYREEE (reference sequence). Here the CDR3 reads CASSLRGVRTQETQYF. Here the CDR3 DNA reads TGTGCCAGCAGCTTACGGGGAGTTAGGACCCAAGAGACCCAGTACTTC. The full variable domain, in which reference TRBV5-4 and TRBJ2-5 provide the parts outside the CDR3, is ETGVTQSPTHLIKTRGQQVTLRCSSQSGHNTVSWYQQALGQGPQFIFQYYREEENGRGNFPPRFSGLQFPNYSSELNVNALELDDSALYLCASSLRGVRTQETQYFGPGTRLLVL.

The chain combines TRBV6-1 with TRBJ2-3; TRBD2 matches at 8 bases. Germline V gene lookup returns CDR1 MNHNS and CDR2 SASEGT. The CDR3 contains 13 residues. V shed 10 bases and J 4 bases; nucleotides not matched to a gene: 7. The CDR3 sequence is CATRLARSDTQYF. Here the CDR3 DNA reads TGTGCCACTCGACTAGCGAGGTCAGATACGCAGTATTTT.

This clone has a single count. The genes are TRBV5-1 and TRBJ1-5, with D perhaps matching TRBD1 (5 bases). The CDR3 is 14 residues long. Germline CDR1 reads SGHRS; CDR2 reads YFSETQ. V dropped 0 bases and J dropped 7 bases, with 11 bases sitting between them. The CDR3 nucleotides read TGCGCCAGCAGCTTGGTTCCAGGGTTCCAGCCCCAGCATTTT. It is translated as CASSLVPGFQPQHF.

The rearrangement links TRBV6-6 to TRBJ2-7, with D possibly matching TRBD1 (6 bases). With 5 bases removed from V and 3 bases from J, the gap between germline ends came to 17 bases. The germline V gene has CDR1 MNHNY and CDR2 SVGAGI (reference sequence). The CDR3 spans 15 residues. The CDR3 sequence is CASSLAQGVFYEQYF. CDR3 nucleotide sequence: TGTGCCAGCAGTCTCGCACAGGGTGTGTTCTACGAGCAGTACTTC.